These 25 T cell receptor beta chains share one sample of origin, sequenced in a study of regulatory T cells in long-lasting Graves disease. TCR beta libraries were built with iRepertoire HTBI primers and Arm-PCR of CDR3 regions. Each CDR3 protein gets one entry after TCRdb re-called the multiplex PCR reads with MiXCR. In the table there are hundreds of thousands of distinct CDR3 sequences, about 22% of which are singletons. Time point of the sample: persistent/refractory GD, antithyroid drugs over 5 years with positive TRAb. The TCR library was made from RNA extracted from PBMCs. This material consisted of peripheral blood mononuclear cells (PBMCs), taken when the disease was refractory, from a patient treated with antithyroid drugs. These receptors all come from a female donor with Graves disease.

Comments on this clonotype: One junction end does not reproduce the germline sequence, and a read error may be involved. The chain uses TRBV7-6 and TRBJ2-7, with D perhaps assigned TRBD1 or TRBD2 (5 bases each). The germline CDR1 and CDR2 sequences are SGHVS and FNYEAQ. The CDR3 has 16 residues. The CDR3 is CASRSPSGPGANEQCF. CDR3 DNA: TGTGCCAGCAGGAGCCCGTCCGGGCCCGGGGCCAACGAGCAGTGCTTC.

J is TRBJ1-1 and V is TRBV19; no firm D call. The germline V gene has CDR1 LNHDA and CDR2 SQIVND (reference sequence). Trimming cost V 3 bases and J 10 bases, with 15 bases left between them. CDR3 length: 13 amino acids. The CDR3: CASSMGTGGGAFF. The CDR3 DNA reads as TGTGCCAGTAGTATGGGTACTGGAGGTGGAGCTTTCTTT. The variable domain in full, completed from reference TRBV19 and TRBJ1-1, reads DGGITQSPKYLFRKEGQNVTLSCEQNLNHDAMYWYRQDPGQGLRLIYYSQIVNDFQKGDIAEGYSVSREKKESFPLTVTSAQKNPTAFYLCASSMGTGGGAFFGQGTRLTVV.

This clonotype showed up many times. This rearrangement joins TRBV10-3 to TRBJ1-6; D unclear. The CDR3 has 16 amino acids. V was pared by 3 bases and J by 8 bases, with 17 bases between. From germline, CDR1 is ENHRY and CDR2 SYGVKD. This CDR3 is CAISDGGFRSDSPLHF. The CDR3 DNA follows: TGTGCCATCAGTGATGGTGGGTTTCGGTCGGATTCACCCCTCCACTTT.

This sequence joins TRBV20-1 and TRBJ1-2; weak D call: TRBD1 (5 bases). Germline V gene sequence: CDR1 DFQATT, CDR2 SNEGSKA (reference sequence). V lost 3 bases, J lost 7 bases, and 12 bases lay in between. The CDR3 covers 12 residues. This chain's CDR3 is CSASPQGLGYTF. CDR3 bases: TGCAGTGCTAGTCCCCAGGGTCTTGGCTACACCTTC.

Regarding this clonotype: A much more abundant neighbour one base away suggests this may be a read error. This chain uses TRBV2 with TRBJ2-2, with D perhaps TRBD1 or TRBD2 (5 bases each). Trimming removed 8 bases at V and 2 bases at J, with 15 bases between. The V gene's germline CDR1 is SNHLY and CDR2 FYNNEI. The CDR3 is 15 residues long. The CDR3 DNA reads TGTGCCAGCTCCCGGGACGGGGCCAACACCGGGGAGCTGTTTTTT. Its protein is CASSRDGANTGELFF.

This clonotype was found many times. The chain employs TRBV11-2 and TRBJ2-7, with D hard to call. This CDR3 comprises 12 residues. Trimming took 3 bases from V and 8 from J, leaving 11 bases between them. Per the germline V gene, CDR1 is SGHAT and CDR2 is FQNNGV. The CDR3 nucleotides read TGTGCCAGCAGCTTGGTAGAGATGAAGCAGTACTTC. This codes for CASSLVEMKQYF.

The chain employs TRBV29-1 and TRBJ1-2; D is possibly TRBD1 (5 bases). The CDR3 is 16 amino acids. Germline loops: CDR1 SQVTM, CDR2 ANQGSEA. V gave up 6 bases and J gave up 4 bases, with 24 bases separating them. The chain's CDR3 is CSVLLRDFSTPYGYTF. CDR3 in DNA: TGCAGCGTCCTACTCCGGGACTTCAGTACCCCCTATGGCTACACCTTC.

This clonotype was observed many times. J is TRBJ2-5 and V is TRBV7-2; 8 bases align to TRBD1. CDR3 size: 13 residues. In germline, CDR1 is SGHTA, CDR2 FQGNSA. J was trimmed by 7 bases and V by 7 bases; bases with no gene match: 8. This CDR3 is CASTTGDEGTQYF. CDR3 bases: TGTGCCAGCACGACAGGGGATGAGGGGACCCAGTACTTC.

The chain uses TRBV12-3 or TRBV12-4 and TRBJ1-3; 8 bases agree with TRBD1. This CDR3 is 14 amino acids long. With V trimmed by 11 bases and J by 0 bases, 6 bases remained unmatched. The DNA for the CDR3 is TGTGCCGGACGACAGGGGAGCTCTGGAAACACCATATATTTT. Encoded protein: CAGRQGSSGNTIYF.

This clonotype has only a few counts. The V call is TRBV6-1, the J call TRBJ1-5; D gene ambiguous. V was pared by 8 bases and J by 0 bases, with 17 bases between. Germline CDR1 MNHNS, CDR2 SASEGT. The CDR3 consists of 16 residues. CDR3 protein: CASSGSEYFSNQPQHF. The CDR3 region has the DNA TGTGCCAGCTCAGGATCCGAATATTTTAGCAATCAGCCCCAGCATTTT.

Comments on this clonotype: One base separates it from a far larger clone, so it is likely a read error. CDR3 nucleotides: TGTGCCAGCAGGGACAGGGGAAGCAATCGGCCCCAGCATTTT. Protein sequence: CASRDRGSNRPQHF. The V and J genes are TRBV6-2 or TRBV6-3 and TRBJ1-5; 9 bases map to TRBD1. The V gene's germline CDR1 is MNHEY and CDR2 SVGEGT. The CDR3 loop spans 14 amino acids.

This rearrangement joins TRBV29-1 to TRBJ2-5; possible D gene TRBD1, 5 bases. Germline CDR1 reads SQVTM; CDR2 reads ANQGSEA. This CDR3 has 14 residues. Trimming shortened V by 4 bases and J by 1 base, and 13 bases separated the two germline ends. CDR3 DNA sequence: TGCAGCGTTGTCCAGGACACTTTCCAAGAGACCCAGTACTTC. Amino acids: CSVVQDTFQETQYF.

This clonotype was counted many times. The chain has TRBV28 and TRBJ2-5; D not certain. The CDR3 runs 14 residues. V gave up 6 bases and J gave up 4 bases, with 15 bases separating them. CDR1 is MDHEN and CDR2 is SYDVKM in the germline V gene. In nucleotides, the CDR3 is TGTGCCAGCAGACGCACGGGTTCCGGAGAGACCCAGTACTTC. It codes for CASRRTGSGETQYF.

Regarding this clonotype: Sequence at one end of the junction differs from germline and may be a read error. This chain joins TRBV24-1 and TRBJ1-5, with 7 bases that match TRBD1. This CDR3 is built from 16 residues. Per the germline V gene, CDR1 is KGHDR and CDR2 is SFDVKD. This chain's CDR3 is CVTSDSTGDSNQPQHF. As DNA, the CDR3 is TGTGTCACCAGTGATTCCACAGGGGATAGCAATCAGCCCCAGCATTTT.

This clonotype was seen more than once but under ten times. The gene calls are TRBV29-1 and TRBJ2-7, with D perhaps given as TRBD1 or TRBD2 (6 bases each). The germline gives CDR1 SQVTM, CDR2 ANQGSEA. The V and J ends lost 6 bases and 3 bases respectively, with 12 bases between them. The CDR3 runs to 12 residues. Here the CDR3 DNA reads TGCAGCGTCGGGGGCGCCAGCTACGAGCAGTACTTC. Protein product: CSVGGASYEQYF.

The sample holds a few counts of this clonotype. V is TRBV7-8 and J is TRBJ1-1; 11 bases are a match to TRBD1. Germline V gene data show CDR1 as SGHVS and CDR2 as FQNEAQ. The CDR3 is made up of 14 amino acids. Germline trimming cut 6 bases from V and 4 bases from J; bases unmatched to any gene: 4. The CDR3 is CASSQGQGGTEAFF. The CDR3 DNA follows: TGTGCCAGCAGTCAGGGACAGGGGGGCACTGAAGCTTTCTTT.

This clonotype has more than one count but fewer than ten. The CDR3 coding sequence is TGTGCCAGCAGTCCAGGAGGGGGAATCACTGAAGCTTTCTTT. Its translation: CASSPGGGITEAFF. The J gene is TRBJ1-1, the V gene TRBV28; D perhaps matches TRBD1 (6 bases). V was clipped by 5 bases and J by 4 bases, with 14 bases between them. Germline CDR1 reads MDHEN; CDR2 reads SYDVKM. This CDR3 is 14 amino acids long.

This clonotype was seen a few times. This chain uses TRBV20-1 with TRBJ1-1; weak D call: TRBD1 (6 bases). V shed 6 bases and J shed 5 bases, with 25 bases lying between them. The CDR3 covers 16 residues. CDR1 is DFQATT and CDR2 is SNEGSKA in the germline V gene (reference sequence). CDR3 nucleotide sequence: TGCAGTGCGCGTAGGGGGGGGGGGTCCTTTTGGACTGAAGCTTTCTTT. Translated, it gives CSARRGGGSFWTEAFF.

CDR3 nucleotide sequence: TGTGCCAGCAGTCCGGGACCCGGCAATGAGCAGTTCTTC. It yields the protein CASSPGPGNEQFF. This chain uses TRBV6-2 or TRBV6-3 with TRBJ2-1; D tentatively reads TRBD1 or TRBD2 (5 bases each). V was trimmed by 5 bases and J by 6 bases, leaving 11 bases between them. Germline V gives CDR1 MNHEY, CDR2 SVGEGT. This CDR3 comprises 13 residues.

About this clonotype: A single base separates this from a much larger clone, so it may be a read error. V gene TRBV20-1 combines with J gene TRBJ2-7; D is possibly TRBD1 (6 bases). The germline V and J ends were trimmed by 5 bases and 7 bases, with 21 bases remaining between them. The CDR3 has 14 amino acids. The germline V gene encodes CDR1 DFQATT and CDR2 SNEGSKA (reference sequence). The chain's CDR3 is CSASWDTPLMEQYF. In DNA form, the CDR3 reads TGCAGTGCTTCCTGGGACACACCCCTGATGGAGCAGTACTTC.

The rearrangement joins TRBV6-1 to TRBJ2-7; tentatively, D is TRBD1 or TRBD2 (5 bases each). The germline V and J ends were trimmed by 1 base and 5 bases, with 15 bases remaining between them. The CDR3 consists of 15 residues. Germline CDR1 is MNHNS and CDR2 is SASEGT. CDR3 residues: CASSEDPNQGDEQYF. The CDR3 bases are TGTGCCAGCAGTGAAGATCCGAACCAGGGAGACGAGCAGTACTTC.

This clonotype showed up many times. This chain links TRBV7-2 with TRBJ2-7, with D unresolved. The V gene lost 3 bases and the J gene lost 6 bases, with 9 bases spanning the gap. CDR1 SGHTA and CDR2 FQGNSA come from the germline V gene. This CDR3 is built from 12 residues. The CDR3 nucleotides are TGTGCCAGCAGCTTCGTGTCTGTCGAGCAGTACTTC. Translation: CASSFVSVEQYF.

J is TRBJ1-1 and V is TRBV2; D unclear. Germline V gene lookup returns CDR1 SNHLY and CDR2 FYNNEI. The CDR3 runs 12 residues. V was trimmed by 5 bases and J by 14 bases, leaving 18 bases between them. The CDR3 loop is CASSLEPKALFF. CDR3 coding DNA: TGTGCCAGCAGTTTGGAGCCCAAGGCTTTGTTCTTT.

The V gene is TRBV9, the J gene TRBJ1-1; possible D gene TRBD1, 6 bases. The CDR3 covers 14 residues. V lost 0 bases and J lost 6, with 12 bases in between. From germline, CDR1 is SGDLS and CDR2 YYNGEE. CDR3 residues: CASSVDRAAPEAFF. For the CDR3, the DNA is TGTGCCAGCAGCGTAGACAGGGCTGCCCCTGAAGCTTTCTTT.

As DNA, the CDR3 is TGTGCCAGCAGCCAAGATGCTGTAGGTGCGGGAGGAGAGACCCAGTACTTC. As protein: CASSQDAVGAGGETQYF. The V gene is TRBV4-2, the J gene TRBJ2-5, with 8 bases matching TRBD2. The CDR3 contains 17 residues. Germline V gives CDR1 LGHNA, CDR2 YNFKEQ. Trimming at V came to 0 bases and at J to 4 bases, leaving 10 bases not matched to a gene.